This T cell receptor beta chain was sequenced during a study of T cell responses to AZD1222 COVID-19 vaccine. General study findings and limits: Donors were mostly white British, more females; clonal diversity possibly underestimated. Spike-wide vaccine-associated CD4 TCRs dominated at 160-218 and 743-854. Just a handful of AZD1222 recipients tested seropositive at baseline. Rises in breadth and depth of Spike-specific TCRs came after two AZD1222 doses.

CDR1 and CDR2 (germline): KGHSH, LQKENI. Losses at the gene ends were 3 bases for V and 6 bases for J; bases not matched to a gene: 11. The CDR3 length is 15 residues. As concerns this clone: The antigen remains undetermined.

Some clones are missing from TCRdb's copy, which holds only in-frame ones; the method was immunoSEQ multiplex PCR. The sample lists 140,000 to 150,000 clones; about nine tenths were seen once. Sequenced material: peripheral blood, taken 28 days after the second AZD1222 dose. The genes are TRBV18 and TRBJ2-7; 7 nucleotides line up with TRBD1. The receptor's source is an adult who received the AZD1222 COVID-19 vaccine. The CDR3 here is CASSPSKGAFSEQYF. The CDR3, as DNA: TGTGCCAGCTCACCCTCCAAGGGGGCGTTCTCCGAGCAGTACTTC.